The rows below give T cell receptor beta chains drawn from one sample of a study of blood T cell repertoires in COVID-19. TCRdb keeps only in-frame clones here, not all; method: immunoSEQ multiplex PCR. The repertoire includes just over 60,000 clones, roughly four fifths of them detected once, and about 20% sits in the top ten. Material for sequencing was peripheral blood. The receptor set was obtained from a man in his fifties or sixties with acute or convalescent COVID-19. Each CDR3 is given with its conserved first and last residue. A D gene is named only where the DNA matches it firmly. Only part of the rows carry a size: once, few, many, or a class if the clone is expanded.

V: TRBV6-5; D: NA; J: TRBJ1-1; size: NA; CDR3: CASRTRENTEAFF; DNA: TGTGCCAGCAGGACTCGGGAGAACACTGAAGCTTTCTTT
V: TRBV2; D: TRBD1; J: TRBJ1-5; size: NA; CDR3: CASSARDSSNQPQHF; DNA: TGTGCCAGCAGTGCCCGGGACAGTAGCAATCAGCCCCAGCATTTT
V: TRBV7-9; D: TRBD1; J: TRBJ1-4; size: few; CDR3: CASSLYRGLDEKLFF; DNA: TGTGCCAGCAGCCTCTACAGGGGGCTTGATGAAAAACTGTTTTTT
V: TRBV7-2; D: TRBD1; J: TRBJ1-6; size: NA; CDR3: CASSDRQGYNSPLHF; DNA: TGTGCCAGCAGCGACCGACAGGGCTATAATTCACCCCTCCACTTT
V: TRBV7-9; D: TRBD1; J: TRBJ1-2; size: NA; CDR3: CASSLTRGQGGFGYGYTF; DNA: TGTGCCAGCAGCTTAACCCGGGGACAGGGCGGATTTGGCTATGGCTACACCTTC
V: TRBV18; D: NA; J: TRBJ2-2; size: NA; CDR3: CASSPGQNTGELFF; DNA: TGTGCCAGCTCACCGGGACAAAATACCGGGGAGCTGTTTTTT
V: TRBV4-1; D: TRBD1; J: TRBJ1-1; size: once; CDR3: CASNQQTGYSAEAFF; DNA: TGCGCCAGCAACCAACAGACAGGGTATTCCGCTGAAGCTTTCTTT
V: TRBV6-1; D: TRBD1; J: TRBJ1-1; size: NA; CDR3: CASSEYRGRSEAFF; DNA: TGTGCCAGCAGTGAATACAGGGGGCGTAGTGAAGCTTTCTTT
V: TRBV19; D: TRBD2; J: TRBJ2-5; size: NA; CDR3: CASSPKPLPAGVETQYF; DNA: TGTGCCAGTAGTCCCAAGCCCCTCCCAGCGGGAGTGGAGACCCAGTACTTC
V: TRBV19; D: TRBD2; J: TRBJ2-7; size: NA; CDR3: CASSIGGLAVYEQYF; DNA: TGTGCCAGTAGTATAGGGGGACTAGCGGTCTACGAGCAGTACTTC
V: TRBV5-1; D: NA; J: TRBJ2-1; size: few; CDR3: CASSFDGAGVYNEQFF; DNA: TGCGCCAGCAGCTTCGACGGTGCAGGGGTCTACAATGAGCAGTTCTTC
V: TRBV18; D: TRBD1; J: TRBJ2-7; size: few; CDR3: CASSPDRDYEQYF; DNA: TGTGCCAGCTCACCCGACAGGGATTACGAGCAGTACTTC
V: TRBV19; D: NA; J: TRBJ2-1; size: few; CDR3: CASSIDRAVSSYNEQFF; DNA: TGTGCCAGTAGTATAGATCGTGCGGTTAGCTCCTACAATGAGCAGTTCTTC
V: TRBV19; D: NA; J: TRBJ2-5; size: NA; CDR3: CASSIAPENTGSETQYF; DNA: TGTGCCAGTAGTATAGCCCCGGAGAACACAGGGTCCGAGACCCAGTACTTC
V: TRBV13; D: NA; J: TRBJ2-3; size: NA; CDR3: CASNPRAPGEDTQYF; DNA: TGTGCCAGCAACCCCCGGGCCCCAGGGGAAGATACGCAGTATTTT
V: TRBV21-1; D: NA; J: TRBJ2-7; size: NA; CDR3: CASSKEGTVSYEQYF; DNA: TGTGCCAGCAGCAAAGAAGGGACAGTCTCCTACGAGCAGTACTTC
V: TRBV28; D: TRBD1; J: TRBJ1-6; size: NA; CDR3: CASSFPTGSYNSPLHF; DNA: TGTGCCAGCAGTTTCCCGACAGGGTCCTATAATTCACCCCTCCACTTT
V: TRBV27; D: NA; J: TRBJ2-1; size: once; CDR3: CASSFGGLDEQFF; DNA: TGTGCCAGCAGCTTTGGGGGCTTGGATGAGCAGTTCTTC
V: TRBV6-5; D: TRBD1; J: TRBJ2-1; size: NA; CDR3: CASSPDRANPGRRFF; DNA: TGTGCCAGCAGTCCGGACAGGGCGAACCCGGGACGCCGGTTCTTC
V: TRBV6-5; D: NA; J: TRBJ2-7; size: NA; CDR3: CASSYSARLSEQYF; DNA: TGTGCCAGCAGTTATTCAGCGAGACTAAGCGAGCAGTACTTC
V: TRBV27; D: TRBD1; J: TRBJ2-7; size: NA; CDR3: CASSFLQGTHEQYF; DNA: TGTGCCAGCAGTTTCCTACAGGGGACCCACGAGCAGTACTTC
V: TRBV6-4; D: NA; J: TRBJ1-6; size: NA; CDR3: CASSVSLGGNSPLHF; DNA: TGTGCCAGCAGTGTTAGCCTCGGCGGAAATTCACCCCTCCACTTT
V: TRBV30; D: NA; J: TRBJ1-2; size: few; CDR3: CAWSLGGFVGYTF; DNA: TGTGCCTGGAGCCTAGGGGGATTTGTTGGCTACACCTTC